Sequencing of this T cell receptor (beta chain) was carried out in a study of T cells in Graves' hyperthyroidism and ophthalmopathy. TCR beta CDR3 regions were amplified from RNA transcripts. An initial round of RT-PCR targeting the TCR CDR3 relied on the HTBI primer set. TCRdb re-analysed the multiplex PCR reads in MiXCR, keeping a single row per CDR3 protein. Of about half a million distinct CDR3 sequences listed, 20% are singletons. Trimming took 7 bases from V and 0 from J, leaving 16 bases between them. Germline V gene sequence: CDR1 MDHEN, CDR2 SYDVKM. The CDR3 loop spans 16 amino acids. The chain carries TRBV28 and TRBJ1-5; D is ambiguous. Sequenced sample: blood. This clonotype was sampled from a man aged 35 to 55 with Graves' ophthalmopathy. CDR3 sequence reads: CASTRRIGASNQPQHF. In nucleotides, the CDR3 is TGTGCCAGCACCAGGAGGATAGGAGCTAGCAATCAGCCCCAGCATTTT.